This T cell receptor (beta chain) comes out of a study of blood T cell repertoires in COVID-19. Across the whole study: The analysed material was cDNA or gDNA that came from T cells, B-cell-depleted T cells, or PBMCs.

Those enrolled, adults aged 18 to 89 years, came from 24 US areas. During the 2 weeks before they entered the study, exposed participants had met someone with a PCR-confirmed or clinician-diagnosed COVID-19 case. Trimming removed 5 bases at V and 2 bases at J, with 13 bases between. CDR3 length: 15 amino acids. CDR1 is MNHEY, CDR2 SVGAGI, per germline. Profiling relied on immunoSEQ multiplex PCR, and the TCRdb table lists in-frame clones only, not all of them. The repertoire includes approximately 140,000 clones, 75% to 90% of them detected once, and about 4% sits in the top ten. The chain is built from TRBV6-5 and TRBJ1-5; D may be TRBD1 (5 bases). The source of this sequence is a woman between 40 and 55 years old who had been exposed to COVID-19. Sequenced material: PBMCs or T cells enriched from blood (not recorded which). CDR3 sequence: CASSPTGLGNQPQHF. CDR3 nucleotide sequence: TGTGCCAGCAGTCCCACAGGCTTGGGCAATCAGCCCCAGCATTTT.